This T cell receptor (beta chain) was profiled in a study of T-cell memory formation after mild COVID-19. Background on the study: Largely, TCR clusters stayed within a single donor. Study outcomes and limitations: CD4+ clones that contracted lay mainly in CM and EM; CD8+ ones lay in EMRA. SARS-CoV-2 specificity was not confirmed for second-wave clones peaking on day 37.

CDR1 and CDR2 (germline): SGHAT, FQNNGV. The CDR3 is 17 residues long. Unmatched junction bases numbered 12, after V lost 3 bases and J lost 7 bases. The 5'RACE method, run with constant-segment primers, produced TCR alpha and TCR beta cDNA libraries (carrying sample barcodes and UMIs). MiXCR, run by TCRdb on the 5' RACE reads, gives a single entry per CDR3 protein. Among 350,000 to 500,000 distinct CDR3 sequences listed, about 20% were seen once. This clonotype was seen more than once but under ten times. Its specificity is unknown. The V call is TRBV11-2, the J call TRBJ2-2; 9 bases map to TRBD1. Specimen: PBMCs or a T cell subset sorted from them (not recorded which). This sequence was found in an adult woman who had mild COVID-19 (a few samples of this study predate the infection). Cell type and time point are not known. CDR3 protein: CASSFGWGQGNNGELFF. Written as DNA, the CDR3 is TGTGCCAGCAGCTTCGGGTGGGGACAGGGTAATAACGGGGAGCTGTTTTTT.